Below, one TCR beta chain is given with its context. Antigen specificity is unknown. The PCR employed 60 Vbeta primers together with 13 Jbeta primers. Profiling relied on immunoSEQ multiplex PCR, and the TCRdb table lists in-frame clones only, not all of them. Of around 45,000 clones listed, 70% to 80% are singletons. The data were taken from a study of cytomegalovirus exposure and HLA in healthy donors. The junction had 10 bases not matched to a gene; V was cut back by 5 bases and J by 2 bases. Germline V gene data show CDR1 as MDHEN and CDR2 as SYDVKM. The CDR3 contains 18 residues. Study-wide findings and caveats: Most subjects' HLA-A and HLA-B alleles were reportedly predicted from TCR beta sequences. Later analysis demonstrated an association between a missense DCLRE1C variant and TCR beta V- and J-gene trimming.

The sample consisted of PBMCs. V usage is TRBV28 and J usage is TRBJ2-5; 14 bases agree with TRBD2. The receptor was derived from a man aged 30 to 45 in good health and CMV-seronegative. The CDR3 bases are TGTGCCAGCAGTACCTCGGGACTAGCGGGAGTTGGGCAAGAGACCCAGTACTTC. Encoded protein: CASSTSGLAGVGQETQYF. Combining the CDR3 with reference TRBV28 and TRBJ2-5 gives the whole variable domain DVKVTQSSRYLVKRTGEKVFLECVQDMDHENMFWYRQDPGLGLRLIYFSYDVKMKEKGDIPEGYSVSREKKERFSLILESASTNQTSMYLCASSTSGLAGVGQETQYFGPGTRLLVL.